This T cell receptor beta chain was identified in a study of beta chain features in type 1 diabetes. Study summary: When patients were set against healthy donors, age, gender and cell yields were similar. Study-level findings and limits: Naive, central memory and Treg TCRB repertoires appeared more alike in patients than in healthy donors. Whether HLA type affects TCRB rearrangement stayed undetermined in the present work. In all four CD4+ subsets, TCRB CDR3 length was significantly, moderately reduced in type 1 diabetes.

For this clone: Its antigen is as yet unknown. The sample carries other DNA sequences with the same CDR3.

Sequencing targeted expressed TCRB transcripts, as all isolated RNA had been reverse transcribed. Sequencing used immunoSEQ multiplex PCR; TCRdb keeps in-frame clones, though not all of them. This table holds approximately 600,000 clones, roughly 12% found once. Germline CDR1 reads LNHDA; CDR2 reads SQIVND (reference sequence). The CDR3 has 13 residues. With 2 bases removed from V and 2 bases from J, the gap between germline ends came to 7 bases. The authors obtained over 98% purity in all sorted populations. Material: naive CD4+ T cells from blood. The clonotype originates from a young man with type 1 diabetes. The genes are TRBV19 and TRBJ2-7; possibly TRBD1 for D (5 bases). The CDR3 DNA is TGTGCCAGTAGTATACAGGGCGCCTACGAGCAGTACTTC. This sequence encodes CASSIQGAYEQYF.